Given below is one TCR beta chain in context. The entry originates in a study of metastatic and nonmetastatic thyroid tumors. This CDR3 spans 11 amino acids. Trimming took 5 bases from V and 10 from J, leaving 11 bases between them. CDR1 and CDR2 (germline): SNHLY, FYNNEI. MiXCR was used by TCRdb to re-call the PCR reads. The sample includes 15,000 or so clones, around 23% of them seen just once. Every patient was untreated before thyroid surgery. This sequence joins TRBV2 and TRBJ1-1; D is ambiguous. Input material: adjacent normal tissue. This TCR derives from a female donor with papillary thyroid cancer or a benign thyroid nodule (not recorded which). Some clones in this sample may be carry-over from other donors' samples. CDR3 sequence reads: CASSPESGAFF. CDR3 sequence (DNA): TGTGCCAGCAGTCCGGAATCGGGAGCTTTCTTT.